What follows are 16 T cell receptor beta chains derived from one specimen sequenced in a study of blood T cells in healthy people across ages (dated by TCRdb to the mid-2010s). The library came from 5' RACE. Instrument used: Illumina HiSeq 2500. The second PCR ran for roughly 7 to 12 cycles and used a J-beta primer mix along with a sample-barcoded 5' primer. TCRdb reworked the public reads: Q25 trimming with fastp, MiXCR clone assembly, productive beta chains retained. Records with the same CDR3 protein are collapsed into one entry carrying the most frequent genes and DNA. The sample table contains about 780,000 distinct CDR3 sequences; only one count was recorded for 25% to 30% of them. The ten largest clonotypes hold about 3% of the sample. This sample was shared with a second study, whose subject was T cells of mothers and their children.

The sample consisted of blood. These receptors were collected from a boy under 18 in good health.

This chain joins TRBV5-5 and TRBJ1-1; 7 bases are shared with TRBD1. CDR1 and CDR2 from the germline V gene are SGHKS and YYEKEE (reference sequence). This CDR3 has 13 amino acids. The V segment lost 4 bases and the J segment 5 bases; nucleotides outside the gene matches: 5. The chain's CDR3 is CASSRTGATEAFF. The CDR3, as DNA: TGTGCCAGCAGCCGTACAGGGGCGACTGAAGCTTTCTTT. The whole variable domain, filled in from reference TRBV5-5 and TRBJ1-1, reads DAGVTQSPTHLIKTRGQQVTLRCSPISGHKSVSWYQQVLGQGPQFIFQYYEKEERGRGNFPDRFSARQFPNYSSELNVNALLLGDSALYLCASSRTGATEAFFGQGTRLTVV.

This clonotype has just a few counts. This sequence joins TRBV30 and TRBJ2-2; a possible D gene is TRBD2 (5 bases). Looked up from germline, CDR1 is GTSNPN and CDR2 is SVGIG (reference sequence). The CDR3 spans 15 residues. Trimming cost V 2 bases and J 1 base, with 11 bases left between them. The CDR3 region has the DNA TGTGCCTGGAGTTCTAGCACACTGAACACCGGGGAGCTGTTTTTT. Protein sequence: CAWSSSTLNTGELFF.

This clonotype turned up a few times. The V call is TRBV28, the J call TRBJ1-2, with 9 bases fitting TRBD1. With V trimmed by 5 bases and J by 4 bases, 11 bases remained unmatched. Germline loops: CDR1 MDHEN, CDR2 SYDVKM. The CDR3 is 16 amino acids. CDR3 nucleotide sequence: TGTGCCAGCAGTACGAATACCGGACAGGGGTCCTATGGCTACACCTTC. This codes for CASSTNTGQGSYGYTF.

This clonotype has just a few counts. The chain joins TRBV9 to TRBJ2-5, with D possibly matching TRBD1 (5 bases). The germline V gene has CDR1 SGDLS and CDR2 YYNGEE. V dropped 3 bases and J dropped 5 bases, with 14 bases sitting between them. This CDR3 spans 14 amino acids. CDR3 sequence: CASSAEGVTETQYF. CDR3 coding DNA: TGTGCCAGCAGCGCCGAAGGGGTGACGGAGACCCAGTACTTC.

The V and J genes are TRBV2 and TRBJ2-3, with TRBD1 identical over 8 bases. The J segment lost 6 bases and the V segment lost 9 bases, leaving 14 bases of the junction unmatched. The CDR3 runs 15 residues. Germline-derived CDR1 and CDR2 are SNHLY and FYNNEI. The CDR3 sequence: CASPGGVGPGDTQYF. CDR3 DNA sequence: TGTGCCAGTCCAGGGGGCGTAGGGCCAGGGGATACGCAGTATTTT. The whole variable domain, filled in from reference TRBV2 and TRBJ2-3, reads EPEVTQTPSHQVTQMGQEVILRCVPISNHLYFYWYRQILGQKVEFLVSFYNNEISEKSEIFDDQFSVERPDGSNFTLKIRSTKLEDSAMYFCASPGGVGPGDTQYFGPGTRLTVL.

The V call is TRBV5-1, the J call TRBJ1-1; a weak D match, TRBD1 (5 bases). CDR1 is SGHRS, CDR2 YFSETQ, per germline. V dropped 4 bases and J dropped 5 bases, with 21 bases sitting between them. CDR3 length: 16 residues. The CDR3 DNA reads as TGCGCCAGCAGCGCCAGGGTGCCCTATTATTTGACTGAAGCTTTCTTT. Its protein is CASSARVPYYLTEAFF.

This chain uses TRBV28 with TRBJ1-2; D is ambiguous. The CDR3 sequence is 14 residues long. Germline loops: CDR1 MDHEN, CDR2 SYDVKM. V gave up 6 bases and J gave up 3 bases, with 14 bases separating them. For the CDR3, the DNA is TGTGCCAGCAGGCCATCCGTTGGAGACTATGGCTACACCTTC. Protein: CASRPSVGDYGYTF.

J is TRBJ2-5 and V is TRBV24-1; either TRBD1 or TRBD2 may supply D (5 bases each). Trimming removed 1 base at V and 4 bases at J, with 18 bases between. The length of the CDR3 is 17 residues. Germline V CDR1 and CDR2: KGHDR, SFDVKD. CDR3 DNA sequence: TGTGCCACCAGTGATTTTCTGGGACCAGGGAAAACAGAGACCCAGTACTTC. Translation: CATSDFLGPGKTETQYF.

This clonotype was observed a few times. The chain has TRBV27 and TRBJ1-2; TRBD1 might be the D (5 bases). Germline loops: CDR1 MNHEY, CDR2 SMNVEV (reference sequence). The CDR3 consists of 15 residues. V lost 3 bases, J lost 4 bases, and 15 bases lay in between. CDR3 sequence: CASSLFSGGSYGYTF. CDR3 bases: TGTGCCAGCAGTTTGTTCTCGGGGGGATCCTATGGCTACACCTTC.

The chain couples TRBV5-1 to TRBJ2-3; 12 nucleotides line up with TRBD2. V lost 3 bases and J lost 5; bases outside the gene matches: 1. CDR3 length: 14 amino acids. In germline, CDR1 is SGHRS, CDR2 YFSETQ. The CDR3 nucleotides are TGCGCCAGCAGCTCACTAGCGGGAGGAGATACGCAGTATTTT. Its protein is CASSSLAGGDTQYF. The variable domain in full, with the rest retrieved from reference TRBV5-1 and TRBJ2-3, is KAGVTQTPRYLIKTRGQQVTLSCSPISGHRSVSWYQQTPGQGLQFLFEYFSETQRNKGNFPGRFSGRQFSNSRSEMNVSTLELGDSALYLCASSSLAGGDTQYFGPGTRLTVL.

The chain combines TRBV20-1 with TRBJ2-6; 10 bases match TRBD2. Germline assignment: CDR1 DFQATT and CDR2 SNEGSKA (reference sequence). This CDR3 comprises 15 residues. Germline trimming cut 4 bases from V and 0 bases from J; bases unmatched to any gene: 0. The CDR3 loop is CSAIAGGSGANVLTF. The CDR3 DNA is TGCAGTGCTATAGCGGGGGGCTCTGGGGCCAACGTCCTGACTTTC.

There are a few counts of this clonotype. This chain's CDR3 is CASSQVSGGEGTQYF. The DNA of the CDR3 is TGCGCCAGCAGCCAAGTTTCAGGGGGAGAGGGGACCCAGTACTTC. V gene TRBV4-1 combines with J gene TRBJ2-5; 7 bases are shared with TRBD1. CDR1 and CDR2 from the germline V gene are MGHRA and YSYEKL. The length of the CDR3 is 15 residues. V lost 1 base to trimming and J lost 7 bases; unmatched junction nucleotides: 9.

This clonotype was detected a few times. The rearrangement uses TRBV28 and TRBJ2-5, with 9 bases that match TRBD2. Gene TRBJ2-1 matches the end of the DNA better, so the J call may be wrong. The CDR3 contains 17 residues. The V gene's germline CDR1 is MDHEN and CDR2 SYDVKM. This CDR3 reads CASSLLASGDTMRGQFF. The CDR3 DNA reads as TGTGCCAGCAGTTTGTTGGCTAGCGGGGATACGATGAGGGGGCAGTTCTTC.

The chain employs TRBV21-1 and TRBJ2-3; the table gives TRBD2 as D, unverified against the DNA. TRBV21-1 is designated a pseudogene. CDR3 length: 20 amino acids. The CDR3 coding sequence is TGTGCCAGCAGCAAAGCGAAGAGGGTCGAGACTAGGCCCACAGGGGATGCGCAGTATTTT. Amino acid sequence: CASSKAKRVETRPTGDAQYF.

CDR3 sequence: CSVVEQGAREAFF. CDR3 coding DNA: TGCAGCGTTGTCGAACAGGGGGCGCGGGAAGCTTTCTTT. V is TRBV29-1 and J is TRBJ1-1; 9 bases align to TRBD1. The CDR3 sequence is 13 residues long. The germline V gene has CDR1 SQVTM and CDR2 ANQGSEA. The V and J ends lost 4 bases and 8 bases, in that order; junction bases with no gene match: 8.

This rearrangement joins TRBV7-9 to TRBJ2-4; D is unresolved. Trimming shortened V by 6 bases and J by 2 bases, and 11 bases separated the two germline ends. The CDR3 is 14 amino acids. Looked up from germline, CDR1 is SEHNR and CDR2 is FQNEAQ (reference sequence). The DNA of the CDR3 is TGTGCCAGCAGTAATTATGTGACCAAAAACATTCAGTACTTC. Translation gives CASSNYVTKNIQYF.